The entry that follows covers one T cell receptor beta chain sequence. Its antigen is still unknown. A second PCR, run for roughly 7 to 12 cycles, used a sample-barcoded 5' primer plus a J-beta primer mix. The template-switch adaptor was a 5' adaptor with 12 random nucleotides. It tagged each cDNA molecule. Paired-end reads containing CDR3 totaled no fewer than 3 million for each sample. TCRdb itself ran the 5' RACE reads through MiXCR, one entry per CDR3 protein. The sample includes around 1,600,000 distinct CDR3 sequences, approximately 39% of them seen just once. The CDR3 totals 14 residues. Germline loops: CDR1 DFQATT, CDR2 SNEGSKA (reference sequence). The V and J ends lost 3 bases and 3 bases respectively, with 13 bases between them. These data originate in a study of blood T cells in healthy people across ages. Study-level findings and limits: Diversity of TCR beta per million T cells declined in a roughly linear way with age.

The specimen sequenced was blood. The TCR sequence derives from a woman in her late teens or twenties in good health. The chain has TRBV20-1 and TRBJ2-3; no definite D call. This chain's CDR3 is CSASVGATTDTQYF. CDR3 bases: TGCAGTGCTAGTGTTGGAGCGACTACAGATACGCAGTATTTT.